The 10 T cell receptor beta chains below all came from one sample that was sequenced in a study of neurological immune-mediated disorders. MiXCR was run by TCRdb on the 5' RACE reads, yielding one entry per CDR3 protein. The repertoire holds just over 30,000 distinct CDR3 sequences, with 5.5% to 7% as singletons. Source material: CD4+ T cells from blood. Source of these receptors: a woman between 45 and 65 years old in good health.

In its sample, this clonotype was seen many times. V is TRBV28 and J is TRBJ2-7, with 9 positions matching TRBD1. The J segment lost 3 bases and the V segment lost 6 bases, leaving 6 bases of the junction unmatched. The CDR3 consists of 14 residues. The germline V gene has CDR1 MDHEN and CDR2 SYDVKM. In DNA form, the CDR3 reads TGTGCCAGCAGGCTACAGACAGGGGGCTACGAGCAGTACTTC. This sequence encodes CASRLQTGGYEQYF.

By frequency in the sample, this clonotype is medium-sized. The rearrangement uses TRBV12-3 or TRBV12-4 and TRBJ2-3, with D possibly matching TRBD2 (6 bases). V was pared by 8 bases and J by 3 bases, with 9 bases between. The CDR3 runs to 12 residues. The CDR3 bases are TGTGCCAGCCGGAGCGGGACAGATACGCAGTATTTT. Amino acid sequence: CASRSGTDTQYF.

Judged by abundance, this clonotype is medium-sized (0.01 to 0.1%). The V and J genes are TRBV5-1 and TRBJ2-7; D remains unclear. The germline V gene encodes CDR1 SGHRS and CDR2 YFSETQ. The V end was cut by 1 base, the J end by 3 bases, with 8 bases between. The CDR3 consists of 13 residues. Here the CDR3 reads CASSLNPGYEQYF. For the CDR3, the DNA is TGCGCCAGCAGCTTGAATCCCGGCTACGAGCAGTACTTC.

This clonotype came up many times. This chain connects TRBV12-3 or TRBV12-4 to TRBJ1-5; D gene uncertain. The CDR3 loop spans 12 amino acids. The ends were cut back, 6 bases at V and 7 bases at J, with 10 bases in the middle. CDR3 sequence: CASRKGGQPQHF. CDR3 bases: TGTGCCAGCAGGAAGGGTGGGCAGCCCCAGCATTTT.

This clonotype was recorded at least ten times. The V call is TRBV20-1, the J call TRBJ2-1; possible D gene TRBD1, 6 bases. Trimming took off 5 bases at V and 5 bases at J, with 16 bases between the two ends. The V gene's germline CDR1 is DFQATT and CDR2 SNEGSKA (reference sequence). This CDR3 is built from 14 residues. The CDR3 reads CSAESRQVDNEQFF. The CDR3 DNA is TGCAGTGCTGAGTCTCGACAGGTAGACAATGAGCAGTTCTTC.

This clonotype was recorded many times. The genes are TRBV12-3 or TRBV12-4 and TRBJ1-2, with D unresolved. V was cut by 5 bases and J by 4 bases, with 17 bases left in between. The CDR3 covers 15 residues. The CDR3 loop is CASSRIGRTFYGYTF. The CDR3 nucleotides are TGTGCCAGCAGTCGAATCGGACGGACTTTCTATGGCTACACCTTC.

This clonotype showed up many times. This chain links TRBV20-1 with TRBJ2-3; 12 bases are shared with TRBD2. The CDR3 is 15 residues long. Germline CDR1 reads DFQATT; CDR2 reads SNEGSKA (reference sequence). Trimming removed 5 bases from V and 2 bases from J; junction bases left unmatched: 5. For the CDR3, the DNA is TGCAGTGCTCAGACTAGCGGGGGCCCCACAGATACGCAGTATTTT. Translating it yields CSAQTSGGPTDTQYF.

Ten or more counts support this clonotype. V usage is TRBV29-1 and J usage is TRBJ1-1; maybe TRBD1 (5 bases). This CDR3 has 12 amino acids. The V gene's germline CDR1 is SQVTM and CDR2 ANQGSEA. V shed 6 bases and J shed 4 bases, with 12 bases lying between them. CDR3 protein: CSVRWGSTEAFF. The CDR3 coding sequence is TGCAGCGTCCGTTGGGGGTCCACTGAAGCTTTCTTT.

In its sample, this clonotype was seen many times. CDR3 sequence: CASGPTGAPNEKLFF. The CDR3 DNA is TGTGCCAGCGGCCCCACAGGGGCGCCTAATGAAAAACTGTTTTTT. J is TRBJ1-4 and V is TRBV12-3 or TRBV12-4; 7 positions match TRBD1. This CDR3 spans 15 amino acids. V lost 8 bases to trimming and J lost 3 bases; unmatched junction nucleotides: 9.

This clonotype was detected many times. The chain recombines TRBV5-1 with TRBJ1-1; D gene unclear. In germline, CDR1 is SGHRS, CDR2 YFSETQ. This CDR3 comprises 13 residues. The V and J ends lost 4 bases and 0 bases respectively, with 7 bases between them. This CDR3 is CASSPTMNTEAFF. The CDR3 region has the DNA TGCGCCAGCAGCCCAACTATGAACACTGAAGCTTTCTTT.